The entry that follows covers one T cell receptor beta chain sequence. Its target is not known. This specimen belongs to a study of cytomegalovirus exposure and HLA in healthy donors. As for the study in general: A subsequent analysis reported that the 120 validation repertoires were produced on the same platform that had also been used for the roughly 700 first-cohort repertoires. General study findings and limits: The authors listed 164 TCR beta chains as cytomegalovirus-associated.

Separation from the roughly 670-subject first cohort characterized the roughly 120-subject validation cohort, to which the donors belonged. CDR3 length equals 15 residues. Trimming took off 0 bases at V and 4 bases at J, with 12 bases between the two ends. The V gene's germline CDR1 is MGHRA and CDR2 YSYEKL. TCRdb's table, derived via immunoSEQ multiplex PCR, lists solely in-frame clones and lacks some. This sample has about 180,000 clones; 85% occur once, and the top ten carry about 15%. Sequenced: PBMCs. The origin of this receptor is a man aged 18-30 years in good health and CMV-seropositive. J is TRBJ1-2 and V is TRBV4-1; D remains ambiguous. CDR3 DNA: TGCGCCAGCAGCCAAGATCTGGGAGTTGTCTATGGCTACACCTTC. Translation gives CASSQDLGVVYGYTF.